There are a few counts of the clone carrying this T cell receptor beta chain. Its antigen is still unknown. These data belong to a study of blood T cells in healthy people across ages. Turning to the study itself: Using template switching, researchers captured about one barcoded beta molecule for each two T cells. General observations from the study: CMV status of donors was unknown, possibly confounding expanded clonotype changes.

The trim removed 1 base at V and 2 bases at J, leaving 10 bases unmatched. Germline CDR1 is SEHNR and CDR2 is FQNEAQ (reference sequence). The CDR3 runs to 18 residues. It was with a sample-barcoded 5' primer and a J-beta primer mix that a second PCR of roughly 7 to 12 cycles was run. Template switching added a 12-random-nucleotide identifier to every cDNA molecule. TCRdb recomputed calls from the 5' RACE reads with MiXCR, one row per CDR3 protein. This sample has fewer than 1 million distinct CDR3 sequences, with around 45% found just once. Specimen: blood. The source is a man aged 55 to 69 in good health. The chain has TRBV7-9 and TRBJ2-3; TRBD2 matches at 9 bases. DNA for the CDR3: TGTGCCAGCAGCTTAGGCATTCAAGCGGGGGGTCTCACAGATACGCAGTATTTT. Its protein product is CASSLGIQAGGLTDTQYF.